These 26 T cell receptor beta chains share one sample of origin, sequenced in a study of T cells in Graves' hyperthyroidism and ophthalmopathy. RNA transcripts served as the template for amplifying TCR beta CDR3 regions. TCR CDR3 underwent first-round RT-PCR with the HTBI primer set. One entry per CDR3 protein, called by TCRdb with MiXCR from the multiplex PCR reads. The sample yields about 610,000 distinct CDR3 sequences, roughly 15% seen once. The sequenced material came from blood. The receptors here all came from a woman between 40 and 50 years old with Graves' ophthalmopathy.

Many counts were recorded for this clonotype. The chain has TRBV20-1 and TRBJ1-4; tentative D call: TRBD1 (6 bases). CDR1 and CDR2 (germline): DFQATT, SNEGSKA (reference sequence). Deletions cut 6 bases from V and 8 bases from J, with 19 bases between. This CDR3 region has 14 residues. The chain's CDR3 is CSAYPTGPREKLFF. As DNA, the CDR3 is TGCAGTGCGTACCCGACAGGACCACGGGAAAAACTGTTTTTT.

The chain combines TRBV4-2 with TRBJ2-7; a weak D match, TRBD2 (6 bases). The CDR3 is 16 residues long. In germline, CDR1 is LGHNA, CDR2 YNFKEQ. V dropped 0 bases and J dropped 8 bases, with 20 bases sitting between them. The CDR3 is CASSQEVAGTLLKQYF. In DNA form, the CDR3 reads TGTGCCAGCAGCCAAGAAGTGGCGGGGACCCTTCTCAAGCAGTACTTC.

In its sample, this clonotype was seen a few times. This chain joins TRBV7-9 and TRBJ2-3; TRBD2 is a possible D gene (5 bases). This CDR3 spans 14 amino acids. The germline V gene has CDR1 SEHNR and CDR2 FQNEAQ (reference sequence). V dropped 2 bases and J dropped 7 bases, with 13 bases sitting between them. The CDR3: CASSLRTPENTQYF. Written as DNA, the CDR3 is TGTGCCAGCAGCTTAAGGACTCCAGAAAATACGCAGTATTTT.

In this sample, this clonotype turned up many times. V and J are TRBV7-9 and TRBJ2-5; D might be TRBD2 (5 bases). V dropped 1 base and J dropped 0 bases, with 15 bases sitting between them. The length of the CDR3 is 17 residues. The germline V gene encodes CDR1 SEHNR and CDR2 FQNEAQ (reference sequence). The CDR3 loop reads CASSLGGRQRYQETQYF. The CDR3 coding sequence is TGTGCCAGCAGCTTAGGAGGGCGTCAGCGGTACCAAGAGACCCAGTACTTC.

This clonotype was found a few times. This chain connects TRBV4-1 to TRBJ2-6, with TRBD2 as a possible D gene (5 bases). The germline V gene encodes CDR1 MGHRA and CDR2 YSYEKL. Trimming left V 4 bases short and J 0 bases short, with 16 bases between. The CDR3 is 18 amino acids. CDR3 in DNA: TGCGCCAGCAGCCCCGCGAGGGCGCAAACCTCTGGGGCCAACGTCCTGACTTTC. Its protein product is CASSPARAQTSGANVLTF.

This clonotype has just a few counts. This rearrangement joins TRBV10-3 to TRBJ2-7; 7 nucleotides line up with TRBD1. After removal of 11 bases from V and 0 bases from J, the junction contained 7 bases not matched to a gene. CDR1 and CDR2 from the germline V gene are ENHRY and SYGVKD. The CDR3 consists of 13 residues. The CDR3 sequence: CAASTGSSYEQYF. The CDR3 DNA is TGTGCCGCATCGACAGGGAGCTCCTACGAGCAGTACTTC.

This clonotype occurred many times. The genes are TRBV2 and TRBJ1-4; 8 nucleotides line up with TRBD1. The V gene's germline CDR1 is SNHLY and CDR2 FYNNEI. CDR3 size: 14 residues. The ends lost 6 bases at V and 7 bases at J; junction bases unmatched: 7. CDR3 sequence: CASSSQGVAEKLFF. CDR3 bases: TGTGCCAGCAGCTCACAGGGGGTGGCTGAAAAACTGTTTTTT.

The sample holds many counts of this clonotype. The chain combines TRBV11-1 with TRBJ2-1; the D call may be TRBD1 or TRBD2 (5 bases each). Trimming removed 1 base from V and 3 bases from J, with 10 bases in between. The germline gives CDR1 SGHAT, CDR2 FQDESV (reference sequence). There are 15 residues in the CDR3. The chain's CDR3 is CASSLVGTSYNEQFF. The CDR3 nucleotides read TGTGCCAGCAGCTTAGTGGGGACCAGCTACAATGAGCAGTTCTTC.

The chain employs TRBV6-1 and TRBJ2-1; TRBD1 matches 10 bases. V shed 3 bases and J 4 bases; nucleotides not matched to a gene: 9. The germline gives CDR1 MNHNS, CDR2 SASEGT. The CDR3 consists of 17 residues. CDR3 loop: CASSDPWDRGKYNEQFF. As DNA, the CDR3 is TGTGCCAGCAGTGACCCCTGGGACAGGGGAAAGTACAATGAGCAGTTCTTC.

The chain couples TRBV28 to TRBJ2-7, with D possibly being TRBD2 (6 bases). Germline values: CDR1 MDHEN, CDR2 SYDVKM. Trimming cost V 5 bases and J 2 bases, with 16 bases left between them. The CDR3 runs to 15 residues. This chain's CDR3 is CASSHSGEGAYEQYF. The DNA of the CDR3 is TGTGCCAGCAGTCATAGCGGAGAAGGGGCCTACGAGCAGTACTTC.

This clonotype was seen repeatedly, ten times or more. The genes are TRBV6-6 and TRBJ1-1, with D unresolved. Germline CDR1 is MNHNY and CDR2 is SVGAGI (reference sequence). Trimming left V 0 bases short and J 1 base short, with 6 bases between. There are 14 residues in the CDR3. The CDR3 sequence is CASSYSPANTEAFF. The CDR3 DNA reads as TGTGCCAGCAGTTACTCGCCGGCGAACACTGAAGCTTTCTTT.

The rearrangement uses TRBV6-1 and TRBJ1-4, with 10 nucleotides matching TRBD1. J lost 10 bases, V lost 5 bases, and 10 bases had no gene match. The CDR3 totals 15 residues. Germline values: CDR1 MNHNS, CDR2 SASEGT. The CDR3: CASSSGTGEGAKLFF. The CDR3 nucleotides read TGTGCCAGCAGTTCCGGGACAGGGGAGGGGGCAAAACTGTTTTTT.

This clonotype was seen a handful of times. The CDR3 loop reads CASLGGVYNEQFF. The CDR3 DNA reads TGTGCCAGTTTGGGGGGGGTGTACAATGAGCAGTTCTTC. The chain has TRBV7-9 and TRBJ2-1, with 7 bases fitting TRBD2. Germline values: CDR1 SEHNR, CDR2 FQNEAQ (reference sequence). The CDR3 extends over 13 amino acids. The junction had 6 bases not matched to a gene; V was cut back by 9 bases and J by 4 bases.

This clonotype was observed at least ten times. The chain combines TRBV5-1 with TRBJ1-2; D unclear. Germline CDR1 SGHRS, CDR2 YFSETQ. Trimming took 0 bases from V and 8 from J, leaving 11 bases between them. The CDR3 sequence is 13 residues long. This CDR3 is CASSLAWTVGYTF. CDR3 nucleotides: TGCGCCAGCAGCTTGGCTTGGACGGTCGGCTACACCTTC.

The chain has TRBV18 and TRBJ2-7, with D unclear. Germline V CDR1 and CDR2: KGHSH, LQKENI. CDR3 length: 13 residues. V was trimmed by 5 bases and J by 2 bases, leaving 10 bases between them. CDR3 region: CASSFLDPYEQYF. CDR3 nucleotides: TGTGCCAGCTCATTTCTAGATCCCTACGAGCAGTACTTC.

CDR3 coding DNA: TGCAGTGCTAGAGTTAGAGGCAGACCGGCGGGCTATGGCTACACCTTC. Its translation is CSARVRGRPAGYGYTF. The rearrangement joins TRBV20-1 to TRBJ1-2; D not certain. Germline values: CDR1 DFQATT, CDR2 SNEGSKA (reference sequence). Trimming left V 1 base short and J 4 bases short, with 19 bases between. The CDR3 is made up of 16 amino acids.

The chain employs TRBV20-1 and TRBJ2-5, with D perhaps TRBD2 (7 bases). Trimming shortened V by 6 bases and J by 2 bases, and 19 bases separated the two germline ends. Per germline, CDR1 DFQATT and CDR2 SNEGSKA (reference sequence). The CDR3 contains 15 residues. The DNA for the CDR3 is TGCAGTGCGATCGAGGGGGGGGCCTATCAAGAGACCCAGTACTTC. Translation: CSAIEGGAYQETQYF.

This clonotype was detected many times. The V call is TRBV30, the J call TRBJ2-4; the D gene is possibly TRBD2 (5 bases). The CDR3 totals 13 residues. With 4 bases removed from V and 8 bases from J, the gap between germline ends came to 15 bases. Germline lookup yields CDR1 GTSNPN and CDR2 SVGIG (reference sequence). This chain's CDR3 is CAWKSVTRDIQYF. CDR3 DNA sequence: TGTGCCTGGAAAAGCGTCACGAGGGACATTCAGTACTTC.

With respect to this clonotype: Since a much larger clone is just one base distant, this may be a read error. The chain carries TRBV20-1 and TRBJ1-1; D is possibly TRBD1 (5 bases). CDR3 size: 15 residues. Deletions cut 0 bases from V and 0 bases from J, with 11 bases between. Germline CDR1 is DFQATT and CDR2 is SNEGSKA (reference sequence). The CDR3 region has the DNA TGCAGTGCTAGAGAGGGGGGGGGTATGAACACTGAAGCTTTCTTT. Translation: CSAREGGGMNTEAFF.

In its sample, this clonotype was seen many times. The rearrangement links TRBV20-1 to TRBJ2-3; 8 bases are shared with TRBD2. Germline assignment: CDR1 DFQATT and CDR2 SNEGSKA (reference sequence). With V trimmed by 3 bases and J by 1 base, 12 bases remained unmatched. This CDR3 has 17 residues. The CDR3 loop is CSASWTGLEKGTDTQYF. The CDR3 coding sequence is TGCAGTGCTAGCTGGACGGGACTAGAGAAAGGCACAGATACGCAGTATTTT.

This clonotype was counted only a few times. This chain connects TRBV20-1 to TRBJ2-3; 13 bases are shared with TRBD2. This CDR3 region has 18 residues. Losses at the gene ends were 0 bases for V and 5 bases for J; bases not matched to a gene: 11. The germline V gene has CDR1 DFQATT and CDR2 SNEGSKA (reference sequence). The CDR3 region is CSARDGRLLAGGGDTQYF. The CDR3 DNA sequence: TGCAGTGCTAGAGATGGACGACTACTAGCGGGAGGGGGAGATACGCAGTATTTT.

This chain joins TRBV2 and TRBJ2-2; D not resolved. This CDR3 is 13 amino acids long. CDR1 is SNHLY and CDR2 is FYNNEI in the germline V gene. V lost 5 bases and J lost 4, with 8 bases in between. This chain's CDR3 is CASSLERTGELFF. As DNA, the CDR3 is TGTGCCAGCAGTCTAGAGCGCACCGGGGAGCTGTTTTTT.

The rearrangement joins TRBV20-1 to TRBJ1-6, with TRBD1 matching 8 bases. Germline V gene sequence: CDR1 DFQATT, CDR2 SNEGSKA (reference sequence). The CDR3 has 14 residues. Trimming cost V 1 base and J 6 bases; bases outside gene matches: 2. DNA for the CDR3: TGCAGTGCTAGAGCGACAGGGGTTAATTCACCCCTCCACTTT. This codes for CSARATGVNSPLHF.

This clonotype was detected ten times or more. The chain employs TRBV29-1 and TRBJ1-2, with no clear D. V was clipped by 4 bases and J by 2 bases, with 14 bases between them. The CDR3 consists of 14 residues. Germline loops: CDR1 SQVTM, CDR2 ANQGSEA. This chain's CDR3 is CSVGPDTLNYGYTF. The CDR3, as DNA: TGCAGCGTTGGGCCCGACACGTTGAACTATGGCTACACCTTC.

The V call is TRBV28, the J call TRBJ1-2; D gene ambiguous. The V gene's germline CDR1 is MDHEN and CDR2 SYDVKM. The CDR3 totals 13 residues. The V end lost 5 bases, the J end lost 8 bases, and 15 bases lay between the germline ends. CDR3 DNA: TGTGCCAGCAGTCCCGGCCCTGACCTCGGCTACACCTTC. Translating gives CASSPGPDLGYTF.

This clonotype has a count of ten or more. The chain joins TRBV20-1 to TRBJ2-3; D possibly corresponds to TRBD2 (6 bases). Germline V gene data show CDR1 as DFQATT and CDR2 as SNEGSKA (reference sequence). Trimming pared 3 bases from V and 4 bases from J, leaving 20 bases between. The CDR3 spans 16 residues. DNA for the CDR3: TGCAGTGCTAGCGCCAGAACGGGAGTGGGGGCAGATACGCAGTATTTT. Its translation: CSASARTGVGADTQYF.